This T cell receptor beta chain was captured by sequencing in a study of CD8+ T cells in alopecia areata (dated by TCRdb to between 2018 and 2020). A note on the overall study: To study T cell clonal expansion in alopecia areata, the researchers applied high-throughput TCRbeta sequencing to both the C3H/HeJ mouse model and human patients. Human TCRbeta sequencing covered scalp tissue and sorted CD4+ and CD8+ peripheral blood T cells from patchy and totalis/universalis alopecia areata patients and healthy controls. Scalp clonality was compared among normal scalp (n=4), patchy alopecia areata scalp (n=8), and alopecia totalis/universalis scalp (n=8). RNA came from the PAXgene miRNA kit for fixed scalp, the miRNeasy kit for PBMCs, and the RNeasy kit for mouse skin. immunoSEQ multiplex PCR using 35 Vbeta forward primers and 13 Jbeta reverse primers was used to amplify TCRbeta CDR3 regions. Paper-wide results and their limitations: Compared with mice, TCR sequences shared between patients were less clear, possibly partly because of HLA diversity across the patient population. Compared with normal scalp, lesional scalp had higher clonality and more expanded CD8+ clones, particularly in alopecia totalis/universalis, a pattern that suggests antigenic drive. Scalp TCR repertoire analysis is complicated because resident alphabeta T cells in normal human skin are also sequenced, whereas mouse skin is dominated by gammadelta T cells.

The germline V gene supplies CDR1 MGHRA and CDR2 YSYEKL. Reading from cysteine to phenylalanine, the CDR3 counts 17 amino acids. Only the CDR3 DNA is retained, 51 bases long and in frame from the first base. V has 0 bases trimmed and J has 2 bases trimmed; junction bases matching no gene number 7. PBMCs were isolated by density centrifugation and stained for CD3, CD4 and CD8, and CD4+ and CD8+ T cells were sorted on a FACSAria. Scalp biopsies and blood samples were obtained from unaffected controls. Library preparation employed the immunoSEQ multiplex PCR assay. RNA was extracted from all samples and reverse transcribed into cDNA as template for TCR sequencing. SuperScript III was used to make first-strand cDNA, primed with a 2:1 mix of oligo-dT and random hexamers. A synthetic immune receptor repertoire was used to gauge amplification bias, and whatever bias remained was removed computationally. Per the source publication's procedure: Raw reads were preprocessed to remove errors, and CDR3 was defined by IMGT conventions from the conserved cysteine to phenylalanine. To get clonality, Shannon entropy was normalized by log2 of the number of productive unique TCRs and the result was subtracted from 1. CD4 or CD8 identity of scalp clones was inferred by cross-referencing scalp TCRbeta sequences with sorted blood CD4 and CD8 repertoires. Held by TCRdb, this immuneACCESS table contains in-frame sequences only and omits some clones. Under half of the omission traces to an unresolved V gene where checked; the cause of the rest is unknown. For V, J and clone size, that table is used; D and trimming come from the DNA. In all, the sample holds under 150,000 clones, and about two thirds of those were seen once. The ten most abundant clones make up roughly a third of the sample.

A note on this clone: This clone's antigen is unknown. Base qualities are not recorded, but no much larger clone differs from it by a single base.

Recombination connected TRBV4-1 to TRBJ2-1; TRBD1 fits 7 bases in the junction. This sequence was found in a human donor in good health. The sequenced sample was CD8+ T cells sorted from blood. The DNA sequence follows: TGCGCCAGCAGCCAAGAATGGGACAGTTTTACCTACAATGAGCAGTTCTTC. This translates into CASSQEWDSFTYNEQFF.